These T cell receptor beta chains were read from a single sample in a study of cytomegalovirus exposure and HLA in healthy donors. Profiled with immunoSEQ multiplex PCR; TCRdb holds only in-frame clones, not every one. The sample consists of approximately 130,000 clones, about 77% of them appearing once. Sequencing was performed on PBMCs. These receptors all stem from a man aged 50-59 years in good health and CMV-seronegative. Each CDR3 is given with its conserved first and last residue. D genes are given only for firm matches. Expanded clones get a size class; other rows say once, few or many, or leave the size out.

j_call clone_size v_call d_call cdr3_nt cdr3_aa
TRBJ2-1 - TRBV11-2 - TGTGCCAGCAGCTTAGATCCGGGAACTGAGCAGTTCTTC CASSLDPGTEQFF
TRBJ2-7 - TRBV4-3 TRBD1 TGCGCCAGCAGCCATCGACAGGGGCAGTACTTC CASSHRQGQYF
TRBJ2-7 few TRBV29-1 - TGCAGCGTCTTGGCAGGGGAAGACGAGCAGTACTTC CSVLAGEDEQYF
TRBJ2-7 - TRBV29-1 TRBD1 TGCAGCGCGGGACAGGGGTCCTACGAGCAGTACTTC CSAGQGSYEQYF
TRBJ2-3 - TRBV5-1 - TGCGCCAGCAGCTTGGAGTGGCGGGACACAGATACGCAGTATTTT CASSLEWRDTDTQYF
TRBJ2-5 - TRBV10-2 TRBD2 TGCGCCAGCAAACTAGCGGGACAAGAGACCCAGTACTTC CASKLAGQETQYF
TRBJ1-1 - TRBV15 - TGTGCCACCAGCAGAGGAGATATGACTGAAGCTTTCTTT CATSRGDMTEAFF
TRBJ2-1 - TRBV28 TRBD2 TGTGCCAGCAACATAGCGGGAGGCGGTTTTCGGAATGAGCAGTTCTTC CASNIAGGGFRNEQFF
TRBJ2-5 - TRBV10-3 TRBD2 TGTGCCATCAGTGAGTCGCCCAGCGGGAGTCGTCTAGAGACCCAGTACTTC CAISESPSGSRLETQYF
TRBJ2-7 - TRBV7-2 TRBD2 TGTGCCAGCAGACGGACTAGCGGGAGTGTGGTGCAGTACTTC CASRRTSGSVVQYF
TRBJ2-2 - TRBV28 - TGTGCCAGCAGTTTGTCAGGGGAGGGCACCGGGGAGCTGTTTTTT CASSLSGEGTGELFF
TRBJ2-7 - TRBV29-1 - TGCAGCGTTGAGGCTTCAAGTTTCTCAATCAGGGCTGGAGTGGGCGAGCAGTACTTC CSVEASSFSIRAGVGEQYF
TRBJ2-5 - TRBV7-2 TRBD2 TGTGCCAGCAGCTTATGGGGGGAGGTAGCGGGAGGAGGGCAAGAGACCCAGTACTTC CASSLWGEVAGGGQETQYF
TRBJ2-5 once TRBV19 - TGTGCCAGTAGTAACCGGGACCAAGAGACCCAGTACTTC CASSNRDQETQYF
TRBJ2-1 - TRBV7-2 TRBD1 TGTGCCAGCAGTGTTGGGACAGGGAGGTACAATGAGCAGTTCTTC CASSVGTGRYNEQFF
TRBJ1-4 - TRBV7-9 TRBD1 TGTGCCAGCAGCTTAGCGAAGTTGAGGGGGCCGATAACTAATGAAAAACTGTTTTTT CASSLAKLRGPITNEKLFF
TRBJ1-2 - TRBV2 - TGTGCCAGGGAGACCGCAACGAGGTATGGCTACACCTTC CARETATRYGYTF
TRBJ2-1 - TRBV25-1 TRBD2 TGTGCCAGCAGGGGGCAGGCTAGCGGGAAGTACAATGAGCAGTTCTTC CASRGQASGKYNEQFF
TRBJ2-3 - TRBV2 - TGTGCCAGCAGTGAATCGGGGTTGCGGACGCAGTATTTT CASSESGLRTQYF
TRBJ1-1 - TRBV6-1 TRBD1 TGTGCCAGCAGTCGGACAGGGCCAAACACTGAAGCTTTCTTT CASSRTGPNTEAFF
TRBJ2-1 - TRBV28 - TGTGCCAGCAGTTCAACAGGTCCAAATGAGCAGTTCTTC CASSSTGPNEQFF
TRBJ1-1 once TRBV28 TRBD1 TGTGCCAGCAGGGGTGGACAGGGGGCGCTTGAAGCTTTCTTT CASRGGQGALEAFF
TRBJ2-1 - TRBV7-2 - TGTGCCAGCAGCTTTCTCTACAATGAGCAGTTCTTC CASSFLYNEQFF
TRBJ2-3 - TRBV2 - TGTGCCAGCAGTGAATATACAGATACGCAGTATTTT CASSEYTDTQYF
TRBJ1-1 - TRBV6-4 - TGTGCCAGCAAATCACAGGGTGGCACTGAAGCTTTCTTT CASKSQGGTEAFF
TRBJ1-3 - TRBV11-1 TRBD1 TGTGCCAGCAGCTCGGGGGACAGTCGTGGAAACACCATATATTTT CASSSGDSRGNTIYF
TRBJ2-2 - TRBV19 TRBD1 TGTGCCAGTAGCCGCGGTGAGGGGGCTGAGAACACCGGGGAGCTGTTTTTT CASSRGEGAENTGELFF
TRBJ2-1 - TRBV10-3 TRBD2 TGTGCCATCAGTGGGTCATATAGCGGGAGGAACAATGAGCAGTTCTTC CAISGSYSGRNNEQFF
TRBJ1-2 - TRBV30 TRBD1 TGTGCCTGGAGAGAACAGGGGAGGTATGGCTACACCTTC CAWREQGRYGYTF
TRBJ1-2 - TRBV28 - TGTGCCAGCTTTCGGGGGGGCTATGGCTACACCTTC CASFRGGYGYTF
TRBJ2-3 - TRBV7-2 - TGTGCCAGCAGCTCCCGACTAGTGGATACGCAGTATTTT CASSSRLVDTQYF
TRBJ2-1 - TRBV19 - TGTGCCAGTAAGGTCGAGCGGGCTAGGGATGAGCAGTTCTTC CASKVERARDEQFF
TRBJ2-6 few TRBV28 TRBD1 TGTGCCAGCATGAAGCAGGGGGCCGGAGCCAACGTCCTGACTTTC CASMKQGAGANVLTF
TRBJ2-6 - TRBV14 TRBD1 TGTGCCAGCAGCCAAGTAGGGACAGGTTGGTCTGGGGCCAACGTCCTGACTTTC CASSQVGTGWSGANVLTF
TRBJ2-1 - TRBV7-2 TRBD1 TGTGCCAGCACCTTGGACAGGGCTTCCTACAATGAGCAGTTCTTC CASTLDRASYNEQFF
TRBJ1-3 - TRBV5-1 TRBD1 TGCGCCAGCAGCCGAACCGGACAGGGGTTGGGAAACACCATATATTTT CASSRTGQGLGNTIYF
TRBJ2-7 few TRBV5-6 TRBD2 TGTGCCAGCAGTCTAGCGGGAGGTGAATACGAGCAGTACTTC CASSLAGGEYEQYF
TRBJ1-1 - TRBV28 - TGTGCCAGCTCTAATACGGACAGCCCCCTTGCTTTCTTT CASSNTDSPLAFF
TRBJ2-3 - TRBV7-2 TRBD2 TGTGCCAGCAGCCCAACCTCCGGGACTAGCGGCACAGATACGCAGTATTTT CASSPTSGTSGTDTQYF
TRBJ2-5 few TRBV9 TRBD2 TGTGCCAGCAGCGTAGGGGCGGGAGCGGGGCAAGAGACCCAGTACTTC CASSVGAGAGQETQYF
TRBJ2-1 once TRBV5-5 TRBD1 TGTGCCAGCAGCTTGGGGGACAGGGAGGGCAATGAGCAGTTCTTC CASSLGDREGNEQFF
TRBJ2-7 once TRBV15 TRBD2 TGTGCCACCAGCAGAGGGGTTTCTAGCGGGAGAGTTAACCACGAGCAGTACTTC CATSRGVSSGRVNHEQYF
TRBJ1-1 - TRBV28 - TGTGCCAGCAGAAATACAGGGAACACTGAAGCTTTCTTT CASRNTGNTEAFF
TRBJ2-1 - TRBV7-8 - TGTGCCAGCAGCCCGAGCGGACTCCACAATGAGCAGTTCTTC CASSPSGLHNEQFF
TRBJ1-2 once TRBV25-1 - TGTGCCAGCAGTGACCGGGACTATGGCTACACCTTC CASSDRDYGYTF
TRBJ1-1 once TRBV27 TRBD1 TGTGCCAGCAGTTCTCTCGGGACAGGGGAATCGGAAGCTTTCTTT CASSSLGTGESEAFF
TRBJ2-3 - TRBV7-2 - TGTGCCAGCAGCTTAGCGGGAGTGACAGATACGCAGTATTTT CASSLAGVTDTQYF
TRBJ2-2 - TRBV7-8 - TGTGCCGCCCCGAGGGCTAACACCGGGGAGCTGTTTTTT CAAPRANTGELFF
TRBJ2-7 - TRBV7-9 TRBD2 TGTGCCAGCAGCTTACGGACTAGCGTCGAGCAGTACTTC CASSLRTSVEQYF
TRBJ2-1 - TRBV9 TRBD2 TGTGCCAGCAGCGTAGACGGGACTAGCGTGAATGAGCAGTTCTTC CASSVDGTSVNEQFF
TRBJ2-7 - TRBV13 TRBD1 TGTGCCAGCAGCCCGCTGGGACAGAACTACGAGCAGTACTTC CASSPLGQNYEQYF